These T cell receptor beta chains were read from a single sample in a study of blood T cell repertoires in COVID-19. Repertoires were generated with immunoSEQ multiplex PCR, while TCRdb's copy carries only in-frame clones and drops some. The sample lists around 300,000 clones, around 91% occurring once. What was sequenced was PBMCs or T cells enriched from blood (not recorded which). The receptor set was obtained from a young woman with acute COVID-19. The CDR3 runs from the conserved cysteine through the conserved F or W. Fields, in order: V gene, J gene, clone size, D gene, CDR3 protein, CDR3 DNA. The D gene is left open where the match is weak. Not all rows give a size; the values are once, few, many and, for expanded clones, a class.

v_gene: TRBV19; j_gene: TRBJ1-1; abundance: -; d_gene: -; CDR3aa: CASRYRDKNTEAFF; CDR3nt: TGTGCCAGTAGGTACCGGGACAAGAACACTGAAGCTTTCTTT
v_gene: TRBV18; j_gene: TRBJ2-1; abundance: -; d_gene: TRBD2; CDR3aa: CASAGGFSGISNEQFF; CDR3nt: TGTGCCAGCGCTGGCGGCTTTAGCGGGATATCCAATGAGCAGTTCTTC
v_gene: TRBV19; j_gene: TRBJ2-5; abundance: -; d_gene: TRBD1; CDR3aa: CASSIARTGETQYF; CDR3nt: TGTGCCAGTAGTATAGCGAGGACAGGGGAGACCCAGTACTTC
v_gene: TRBV30; j_gene: TRBJ1-4; abundance: -; d_gene: -; CDR3aa: CAWGGRDNEKLFF; CDR3nt: TGTGCCTGGGGGGGGAGAGACAATGAAAAACTGTTTTTT
v_gene: TRBV4-1; j_gene: TRBJ2-5; abundance: -; d_gene: TRBD2; CDR3aa: CASSQGLAGGDETQYF; CDR3nt: TGCGCCAGCAGCCAAGGACTAGCGGGAGGGGATGAGACCCAGTACTTC
v_gene: TRBV19; j_gene: TRBJ1-1; abundance: -; d_gene: TRBD1; CDR3aa: CASSLGQWAEAFF; CDR3nt: TGTGCCAGTAGCCTGGGACAGTGGGCTGAAGCTTTCTTT
v_gene: TRBV27; j_gene: TRBJ1-6; abundance: -; d_gene: -; CDR3aa: CASSLQRGGNSPLHF; CDR3nt: TGTGCCAGCAGTTTACAACGGGGAGGTAATTCACCCCTCCACTTT
v_gene: TRBV12-5; j_gene: TRBJ1-5; abundance: -; d_gene: -; CDR3aa: CASGLSGNQPQHF; CDR3nt: TGTGCTAGTGGACTCTCAGGGAATCAGCCCCAGCATTTT
v_gene: TRBV27; j_gene: TRBJ1-6; abundance: few; d_gene: TRBD1; CDR3aa: CASSHRDRDNSPLHF; CDR3nt: TGTGCCAGCAGTCACCGGGACAGAGATAATTCACCCCTCCACTTT
v_gene: TRBV29-1; j_gene: TRBJ2-7; abundance: -; d_gene: -; CDR3aa: CSALSAISYEQYF; CDR3nt: TGCAGCGCCCTAAGTGCAATCTCCTACGAGCAGTACTTC
v_gene: TRBV9; j_gene: TRBJ2-7; abundance: -; d_gene: TRBD2; CDR3aa: CASSVAGGGEQYF; CDR3nt: TGTGCCAGCAGCGTAGCGGGAGGGGGTGAGCAGTACTTC
v_gene: TRBV10-1; j_gene: TRBJ2-7; abundance: -; d_gene: -; CDR3aa: CASSESRAGTYEQYF; CDR3nt: TGCGCCAGCAGTGAGTCGAGGGCCGGAACCTACGAGCAGTACTTC
v_gene: TRBV4-1; j_gene: TRBJ1-6; abundance: -; d_gene: TRBD1; CDR3aa: CASSHTGDYNSPLHF; CDR3nt: TGCGCCAGCAGCCATACAGGGGACTATAATTCACCCCTCCACTTT
v_gene: TRBV2; j_gene: TRBJ1-5; abundance: -; d_gene: -; CDR3aa: CASRGLSNQPQHF; CDR3nt: TGTGCCAGCAGAGGACTGAGCAATCAGCCCCAGCATTTT
v_gene: TRBV6-5; j_gene: TRBJ1-5; abundance: -; d_gene: -; CDR3aa: CASSIGGSYQPQHF; CDR3nt: TGTGCCAGCTCCATCGGGGGATCTTATCAGCCCCAGCATTTT
v_gene: TRBV10-3; j_gene: TRBJ2-7; abundance: few; d_gene: -; CDR3aa: CAIRDDGQTYEQYF; CDR3nt: TGTGCCATCAGAGACGACGGACAGACCTACGAGCAGTACTTC
v_gene: TRBV5-6; j_gene: TRBJ2-1; abundance: once; d_gene: -; CDR3aa: CASSPLPGNEQFF; CDR3nt: TGTGCCAGCAGCCCCCTCCCGGGAAATGAGCAGTTCTTC
v_gene: TRBV6-6; j_gene: TRBJ1-4; abundance: few; d_gene: TRBD1; CDR3aa: CASSRSRDRGRRRSNEKLFF; CDR3nt: TGTGCCAGCAGTCGAAGCCGGGACAGGGGGCGCCGACGATCTAATGAAAAACTGTTTTTT
v_gene: TRBV5-1; j_gene: TRBJ1-1; abundance: once; d_gene: TRBD1; CDR3aa: CASTLQGESTEAFF; CDR3nt: TGCGCCAGCACCTTACAGGGGGAAAGCACTGAAGCTTTCTTT
v_gene: TRBV28; j_gene: TRBJ1-2; abundance: -; d_gene: -; CDR3aa: CASTMGQGSYGYTF; CDR3nt: TGTGCCAGCACCATGGGGCAGGGCAGCTATGGCTACACCTTC
v_gene: TRBV28; j_gene: TRBJ1-2; abundance: -; d_gene: -; CDR3aa: CASSLLSRGYTF; CDR3nt: TGTGCCAGCAGTTTGCTATCCCGCGGCTACACCTTC
v_gene: TRBV27; j_gene: TRBJ1-5; abundance: -; d_gene: -; CDR3aa: CASSFQSGGQPQHF; CDR3nt: TGTGCCAGCAGTTTCCAGAGCGGGGGACAGCCCCAGCATTTT
v_gene: TRBV29-1; j_gene: TRBJ2-1; abundance: -; d_gene: -; CDR3aa: CSVVAAYRGGEQFF; CDR3nt: TGCAGCGTGGTAGCGGCCTACAGGGGGGGTGAGCAGTTCTTC
v_gene: TRBV7-3; j_gene: TRBJ2-1; abundance: -; d_gene: TRBD2; CDR3aa: CASSLAGGYYNEQFF; CDR3nt: TGTGCCAGCAGCTTGGCGGGAGGTTACTACAATGAGCAGTTCTTC
v_gene: TRBV30; j_gene: TRBJ2-2; abundance: -; d_gene: -; CDR3aa: CAWNRVNTGELFF; CDR3nt: TGTGCCTGGAACAGGGTGAACACCGGGGAGCTGTTTTTT
v_gene: TRBV11-3; j_gene: TRBJ2-7; abundance: few; d_gene: -; CDR3aa: CASSLAQGVGNEQYF; CDR3nt: TGTGCCAGCAGCTTAGCCCAGGGCGTGGGGAACGAGCAGTACTTC
v_gene: TRBV6-5; j_gene: TRBJ2-7; abundance: -; d_gene: -; CDR3aa: CASTGYYEQYF; CDR3nt: TGTGCCAGCACAGGCTACTACGAGCAGTACTTC
v_gene: TRBV28; j_gene: TRBJ1-2; abundance: -; d_gene: TRBD1; CDR3aa: CASSGSGTGAKGYTF; CDR3nt: TGTGCCAGCAGTGGGTCCGGGACAGGGGCGAAAGGCTACACCTTC
v_gene: TRBV27; j_gene: TRBJ2-7; abundance: -; d_gene: TRBD2; CDR3aa: CASSLGAGGSSYEQYF; CDR3nt: TGTGCCAGCAGTTTAGGAGCGGGAGGTTCTTCCTACGAGCAGTACTTC
v_gene: TRBV5-3; j_gene: TRBJ1-5; abundance: few; d_gene: -; CDR3aa: CARSSPDRYSNQPQHF; CDR3nt: TGTGCCAGAAGCTCCCCCGACAGGTATAGCAATCAGCCCCAGCATTTT
v_gene: TRBV15; j_gene: TRBJ2-5; abundance: -; d_gene: TRBD1; CDR3aa: CATARDRESGETQYF; CDR3nt: TGTGCCACTGCGCGGGACAGGGAATCGGGAGAGACCCAGTACTTC
v_gene: TRBV9; j_gene: TRBJ2-1; abundance: -; d_gene: TRBD2; CDR3aa: CASSLSGRALAEQFF; CDR3nt: TGTGCCAGCAGCCTAAGCGGGAGGGCCCTCGCTGAGCAGTTCTTC
v_gene: TRBV7-9; j_gene: TRBJ1-4; abundance: -; d_gene: -; CDR3aa: CASSPGMGSGNEKLFF; CDR3nt: TGTGCCAGCAGCCCAGGGATGGGGTCGGGTAATGAAAAACTGTTTTTT
v_gene: TRBV11-3; j_gene: TRBJ1-2; abundance: -; d_gene: TRBD1; CDR3aa: CASSQRTGDYGYTF; CDR3nt: TGTGCCAGCAGCCAGCGGACAGGGGATTATGGCTACACCTTC
v_gene: TRBV14; j_gene: TRBJ2-3; abundance: -; d_gene: -; CDR3aa: CASRRTSTDTQYF; CDR3nt: TGTGCCAGCAGGCGGACTAGCACAGATACGCAGTATTTT
v_gene: TRBV28; j_gene: TRBJ1-1; abundance: once; d_gene: TRBD1; CDR3aa: CASHSGGEVNTEAFF; CDR3nt: TGTGCCAGCCATTCAGGGGGTGAGGTGAACACTGAAGCTTTCTTT
v_gene: TRBV28; j_gene: TRBJ1-6; abundance: -; d_gene: -; CDR3aa: CASSFGRQVGSYNSPLHF; CDR3nt: TGTGCCAGCAGTTTTGGTCGGCAGGTGGGCTCCTATAATTCACCCCTCCACTTT
v_gene: TRBV28; j_gene: TRBJ1-2; abundance: -; d_gene: TRBD1; CDR3aa: CASSGQGLGYTF; CDR3nt: TGTGCCAGCTCAGGACAGGGGCTTGGCTACACCTTC
v_gene: TRBV10-3; j_gene: TRBJ1-2; abundance: once; d_gene: -; CDR3aa: CAISVTAEPYGYTF; CDR3nt: TGTGCCATCAGTGTTACAGCCGAGCCCTATGGCTACACCTTC
v_gene: TRBV12-5; j_gene: TRBJ2-7; abundance: -; d_gene: -; CDR3aa: CASGLGDYEQYF; CDR3nt: TGTGCTAGTGGTTTGGGAGACTACGAGCAGTACTTC
v_gene: TRBV19; j_gene: TRBJ1-1; abundance: -; d_gene: -; CDR3aa: CASSGGGWNTEAFF; CDR3nt: TGTGCCAGTAGTGGAGGCGGATGGAACACTGAAGCTTTCTTT
v_gene: TRBV2; j_gene: TRBJ2-7; abundance: few; d_gene: TRBD1; CDR3aa: CASSEPGQGSSYEQYF; CDR3nt: TGTGCCAGCAGTGAACCGGGACAGGGGTCGTCCTACGAGCAGTACTTC
v_gene: TRBV28; j_gene: TRBJ1-2; abundance: -; d_gene: TRBD1; CDR3aa: CASSLLDRGNYGYTF; CDR3nt: TGTGCCAGCAGTTTATTGGACAGGGGAAACTATGGCTACACCTTC
v_gene: TRBV9; j_gene: TRBJ2-7; abundance: -; d_gene: -; CDR3aa: CASSVVAGTSYEQYF; CDR3nt: TGTGCCAGCAGCGTAGTGGCGGGCACCTCCTACGAGCAGTACTTC
v_gene: TRBV11-3; j_gene: TRBJ1-1; abundance: -; d_gene: -; CDR3aa: CASSLVGFETAFF; CDR3nt: TGTGCCAGCAGCTTAGTGGGCTTTGAAACGGCTTTCTTT
v_gene: TRBV28; j_gene: TRBJ1-2; abundance: -; d_gene: -; CDR3aa: CASSLWEQGDYGYTF; CDR3nt: TGTGCCAGCAGTTTATGGGAACAGGGTGATTATGGCTACACCTTC
v_gene: TRBV28; j_gene: TRBJ1-2; abundance: -; d_gene: -; CDR3aa: CASSLATGYGYTF; CDR3nt: TGTGCCAGCAGTTTAGCTACAGGGTATGGCTACACCTTC
v_gene: TRBV11-1; j_gene: TRBJ2-7; abundance: few; d_gene: TRBD2; CDR3aa: CASSLGGTISYEQYF; CDR3nt: TGTGCCAGCAGCTTAGGGGGGACTATCTCCTACGAGCAGTACTTC
v_gene: TRBV6-2/TRBV6-3; j_gene: TRBJ2-1; abundance: -; d_gene: TRBD2; CDR3aa: CASSYSGTSGNEQFF; CDR3nt: TGTGCCAGCAGTTACTCGGGGACTAGCGGCAATGAGCAGTTCTTC
v_gene: TRBV18; j_gene: TRBJ1-4; abundance: -; d_gene: -; CDR3aa: CASQKGENEKLFF; CDR3nt: TGTGCCAGCCAGAAGGGGGAGAATGAAAAACTGTTTTTT
v_gene: TRBV12-3/TRBV12-4; j_gene: TRBJ2-3; abundance: -; d_gene: -; CDR3aa: CASSALPDTQYF; CDR3nt: TGTGCCAGCAGTGCTCTACCAGATACGCAGTATTTT
v_gene: TRBV6-5; j_gene: TRBJ2-7; abundance: -; d_gene: TRBD1; CDR3aa: CASSRGPGSYEQYF; CDR3nt: TGTGCCAGCAGCAGGGGGCCGGGCTCCTACGAGCAGTACTTC
v_gene: TRBV29-1; j_gene: TRBJ2-7; abundance: -; d_gene: -; CDR3aa: CSVEAGTYEQYF; CDR3nt: TGCAGCGTTGAGGCAGGAACCTACGAGCAGTACTTC
v_gene: TRBV29-1; j_gene: TRBJ1-2; abundance: -; d_gene: -; CDR3aa: CSVGGPNYGYTF; CDR3nt: TGCAGCGTTGGGGGGCCTAACTATGGCTACACCTTC
v_gene: TRBV5-1; j_gene: TRBJ2-1; abundance: -; d_gene: -; CDR3aa: CASSLVAGHYNEQFF; CDR3nt: TGCGCCAGCAGCTTGGTGGCGGGGCACTACAATGAGCAGTTCTTC
v_gene: TRBV7-6; j_gene: TRBJ1-5; abundance: -; d_gene: -; CDR3aa: CASSFLNQPQHF; CDR3nt: TGTGCCAGCAGCTTTTTAAATCAGCCCCAGCATTTT
v_gene: TRBV14; j_gene: TRBJ2-5; abundance: -; d_gene: -; CDR3aa: CASSEPPGGGVRETQYF; CDR3nt: TGTGCCAGCAGCGAACCCCCAGGAGGGGGCGTGAGGGAGACCCAGTACTTC
v_gene: TRBV7-2; j_gene: TRBJ1-5; abundance: -; d_gene: TRBD1; CDR3aa: CASSFGTGPNQPQHF; CDR3nt: TGTGCCAGCAGCTTCGGGACAGGCCCCAATCAGCCCCAGCATTTT
v_gene: TRBV29-1; j_gene: TRBJ1-1; abundance: -; d_gene: -; CDR3aa: CSVVVANTEAFF; CDR3nt: TGCAGCGTTGTAGTTGCCAACACTGAAGCTTTCTTT
v_gene: TRBV6-5; j_gene: TRBJ1-4; abundance: -; d_gene: TRBD1; CDR3aa: CASSNLQGPNEKLFF; CDR3nt: TGTGCCAGCAGTAACCTACAGGGGCCGAATGAAAAACTGTTTTTT